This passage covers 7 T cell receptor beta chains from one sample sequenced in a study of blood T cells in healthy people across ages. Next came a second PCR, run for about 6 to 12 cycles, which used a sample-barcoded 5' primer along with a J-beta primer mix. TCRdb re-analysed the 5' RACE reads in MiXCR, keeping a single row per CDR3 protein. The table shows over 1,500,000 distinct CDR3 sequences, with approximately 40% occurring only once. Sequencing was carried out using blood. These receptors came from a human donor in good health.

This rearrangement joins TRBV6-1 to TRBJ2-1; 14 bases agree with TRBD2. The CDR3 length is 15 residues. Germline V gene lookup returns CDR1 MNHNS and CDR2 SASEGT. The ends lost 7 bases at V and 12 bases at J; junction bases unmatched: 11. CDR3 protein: CASILGLAGADWQFF. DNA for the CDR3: TGTGCCAGCATCCTGGGACTAGCGGGAGCAGATTGGCAGTTCTTC.

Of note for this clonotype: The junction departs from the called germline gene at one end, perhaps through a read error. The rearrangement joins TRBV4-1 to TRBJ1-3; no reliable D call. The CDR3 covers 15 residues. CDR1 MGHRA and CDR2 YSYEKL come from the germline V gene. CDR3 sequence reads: CASSHQTDSENTIYF. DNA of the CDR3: TGCGCCAGCAGCCACCAAACGGACTCTGAAAACACCATATATTTT.

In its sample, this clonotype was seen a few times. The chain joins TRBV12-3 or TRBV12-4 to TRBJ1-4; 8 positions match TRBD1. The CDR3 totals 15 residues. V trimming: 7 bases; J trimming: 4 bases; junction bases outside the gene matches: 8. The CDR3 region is CASTYWDRSNEKLFF. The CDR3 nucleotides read TGTGCCAGCACCTACTGGGACAGGAGTAATGAAAAACTGTTTTTT.

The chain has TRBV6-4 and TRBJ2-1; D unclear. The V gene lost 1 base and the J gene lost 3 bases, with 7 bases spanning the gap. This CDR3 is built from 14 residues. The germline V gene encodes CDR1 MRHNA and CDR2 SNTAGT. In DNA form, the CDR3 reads TGTGCCAGCAGTGACTATGCCTTCTACAATGAGCAGTTCTTC. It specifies CASSDYAFYNEQFF.

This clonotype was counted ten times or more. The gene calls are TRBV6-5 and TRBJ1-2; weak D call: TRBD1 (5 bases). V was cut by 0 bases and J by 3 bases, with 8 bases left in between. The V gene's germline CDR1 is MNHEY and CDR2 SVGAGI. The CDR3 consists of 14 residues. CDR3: CASSYSEGDYGYTF. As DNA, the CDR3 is TGTGCCAGCAGTTACTCCGAAGGGGACTATGGCTACACCTTC.

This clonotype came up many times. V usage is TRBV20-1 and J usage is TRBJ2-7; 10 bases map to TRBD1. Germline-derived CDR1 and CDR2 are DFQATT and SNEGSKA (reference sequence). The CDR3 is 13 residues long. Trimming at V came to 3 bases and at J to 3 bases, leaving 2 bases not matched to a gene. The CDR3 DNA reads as TGCAGTGCTAGGGGGACAGGGGACTACGAGCAGTACTTC. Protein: CSARGTGDYEQYF.

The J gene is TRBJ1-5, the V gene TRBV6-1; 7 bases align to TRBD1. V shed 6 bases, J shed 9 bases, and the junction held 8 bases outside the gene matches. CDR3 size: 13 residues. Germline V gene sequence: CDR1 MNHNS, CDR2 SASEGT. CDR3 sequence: CASRETGDRPQHF. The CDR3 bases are TGTGCCAGCAGAGAAACAGGGGATAGGCCCCAGCATTTT.